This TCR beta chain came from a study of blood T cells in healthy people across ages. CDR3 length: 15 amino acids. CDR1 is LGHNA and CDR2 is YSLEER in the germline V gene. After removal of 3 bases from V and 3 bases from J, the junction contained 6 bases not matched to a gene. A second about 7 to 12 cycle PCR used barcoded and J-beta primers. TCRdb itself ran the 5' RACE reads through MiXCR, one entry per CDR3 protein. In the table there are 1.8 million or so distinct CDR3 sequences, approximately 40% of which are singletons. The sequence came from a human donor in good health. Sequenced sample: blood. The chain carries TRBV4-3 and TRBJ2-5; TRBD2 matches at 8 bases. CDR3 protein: CASSHPHSGEETQYF. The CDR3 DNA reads TGCGCCAGCAGCCACCCCCATAGCGGGGAAGAGACCCAGTACTTC.